This T cell receptor beta chain was captured in a study of cytomegalovirus exposure and HLA in healthy donors. Whole-study findings and limits: Subsequent analysis found a tendency for first-cohort TCR clusters to co-occur within the 120 validation repertoires.

Generated by immunoSEQ multiplex PCR, the TCRdb table keeps only in-frame clones and is missing some. Found here are about 220,000 clones, about 93% of them singletons; the top ten hold approximately 1%. This clone appeared a few times. Its antigen is unknown. After removal of 3 bases from V and 4 bases from J, the junction contained 3 bases not matched to a gene. This CDR3 is built from 14 residues. Germline CDR1 is SGHRS and CDR2 is YFSETQ. The chain uses TRBV5-1 and TRBJ1-5; the match to TRBD1 covers 8 bases. The TCR sequence derives from a woman between 18 and 29 years old in good health and CMV-seronegative. The sample comprised PBMCs. The CDR3, as DNA: TGCGCCAGCAGCTCGGGACAGGAGAATCAGCCCCAGCATTTT. As protein: CASSSGQENQPQHF.